This is a list of T cell receptor beta chains from one sample in a study of shared clonotypes between healthy human individuals. Clones were read by immunoSEQ multiplex PCR, and TCRdb kept only the in-frame ones, dropping some. The profile shows about 380,000 clones, 96% of them singletons. Source material: memory CD8+ T cells sorted from blood. These TCRs come from a man aged 25 to 45 in good health. CDR3s include the opening cysteine and the closing phenylalanine or tryptophan.

CSVLTGAGGYNEQFF 15 TRBJ2-1 TRBV29-1
CASSKGRQGVDIQYF 15 TRBJ2-4 TRBV21-1
CASSWREFYEQFF 13 TRBJ2-1 TRBV27
CASSLGQGETDTQYF 15 TRBJ2-3 TRBV28
CASRWAGVNQPQHF 14 TRBJ1-5 TRBV28
CASSLTSGIPFYEQYF 16 TRBJ2-7 TRBV5-1
CAISDLSGTEAFF 13 TRBJ1-1 TRBV10-3
CASSRRGDEQFF 12 TRBJ2-1 TRBV11-3
CASSLAQGGNGYTF 14 TRBJ1-2 TRBV5-4
CASSLDAWTVNEQFF 15 TRBJ2-1 TRBV5-1